This T cell receptor (beta chain) was obtained from a study of T cell repertoires in cytomegalovirus infection. Study-wide context: CMV infection and matching HLA type were both indicated by public TCR beta signatures.

TCRdb re-called the reads through MiXCR, storing one row per CDR3 protein. The table records hundreds of thousands of distinct CDR3 sequences, approximately 33% of them present only once. Ten or more counts support this clonotype. Its antigen is unknown. Study-wide points: HLA-C-restricted TCR beta clonotypes specific for CMV led the ex vivo response. There were carriers of CMV plus the relevant HLA, and cumulative public TCR beta family frequency identified them.

The CDR3 has 15 residues. Trimming took off 4 bases at V and 5 bases at J, with 17 bases between the two ends. Germline V gene data show CDR1 as SGHVS and CDR2 as FNYEAQ. The chain has TRBV7-6 and TRBJ2-5; possibly TRBD2 for D (6 bases). The sample consisted of cultured PBMCs, taken from culture after CMV antigen stimulation. The TCR originated in a human donor in good health (CMV status not recorded). Some clones in this sample may be carry-over from other donors' samples. CDR3 protein: CASSSGVEEAETQYF. In DNA, the CDR3 is TGTGCCAGCAGCTCGGGGGTAGAGGAGGCGGAGACCCAGTACTTC.